These T cell receptor beta chains were read from a single sample in a study of T cell responses to AZD1222 COVID-19 vaccine. Here immunoSEQ multiplex PCR was the method, and the copy in TCRdb shows in-frame clones only, minus some. This table has 150,000 to 200,000 clones, 92% appearing once. This specimen was peripheral blood, taken 28 days after the second AZD1222 dose. The receptors originated from an adult who received the AZD1222 COVID-19 vaccine. Each CDR3 is given without its conserved first and last residue.

v_gene	CDR3aa
TRBV28	ASSVDRDRDYT
TRBV7-8	ASSLTGTGGNEQF
TRBV27	ASSGADRLGAHGYT
TRBV6-1	ASSEAHGGLTEKLF
TRBV3-1/TRBV3-2	ASSQDREAF
TRBV2	ASRDLNSEAF
TRBV11-2	ASSTRGGGLVVEKLF
TRBV6-5	ASSYPGRRNTEAF
TRBV30	AWSVGGIRADTQY
TRBV7-8	ASSLGGFWEETQY
TRBV12-3/TRBV12-4	ASSLGDSGSH
TRBV3-1/TRBV3-2	ASSQEDRGRYGYT
TRBV7-8	ASSLVPQQAEQF
TRBV4-1	ASSQVGRLNTEAF
TRBV6-6	ASSYEQGGGYT
TRBV29-1	SVGRGGTNEKLF
TRBV10-3	AISGQPSNYGYT
TRBV12-3/TRBV12-4	ASSLRTSHGYT
TRBV7-9	ASSRGQGLYLRPEKLF
TRBV2	ASRSRQLYGYT
TRBV7-9	ASSLEGQRANYGYT
TRBV19	ASSNSGTGYQAF
TRBV7-8	ASSFGTGEGPQH
TRBV3-1/TRBV3-2	ASSRNQNTEAF
TRBV5-4	ASSLEGILGGYT
TRBV5-5	ASSPLKANYGYT
TRBV6-5	ASSYGGTSTEAF